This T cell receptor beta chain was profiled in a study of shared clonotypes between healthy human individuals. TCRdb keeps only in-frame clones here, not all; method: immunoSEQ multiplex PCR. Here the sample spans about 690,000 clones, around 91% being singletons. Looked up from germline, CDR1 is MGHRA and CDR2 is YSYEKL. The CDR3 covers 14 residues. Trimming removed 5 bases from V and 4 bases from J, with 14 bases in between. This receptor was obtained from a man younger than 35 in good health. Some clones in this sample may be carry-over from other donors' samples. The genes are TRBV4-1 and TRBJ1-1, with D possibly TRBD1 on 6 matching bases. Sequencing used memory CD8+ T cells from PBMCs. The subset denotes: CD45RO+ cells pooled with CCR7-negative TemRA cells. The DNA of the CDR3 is TGCGCCAGCAGCACCCGAGGGGGGCTCACTGAAGCTTTCTTT. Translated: CASSTRGGLTEAFF.